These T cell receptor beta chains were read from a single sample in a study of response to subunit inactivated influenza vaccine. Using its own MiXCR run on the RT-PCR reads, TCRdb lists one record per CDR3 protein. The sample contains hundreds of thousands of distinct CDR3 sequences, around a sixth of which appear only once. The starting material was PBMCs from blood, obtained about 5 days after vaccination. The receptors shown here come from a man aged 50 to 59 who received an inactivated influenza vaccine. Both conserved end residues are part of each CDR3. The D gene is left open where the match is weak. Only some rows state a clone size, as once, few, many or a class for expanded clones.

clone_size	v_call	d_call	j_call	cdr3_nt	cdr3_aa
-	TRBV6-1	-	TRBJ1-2	TGTGCCAGCAGAACGGCCCAAAGGGGTCGAGGAGGCTACACCTTC	CASRTAQRGRGGYTF
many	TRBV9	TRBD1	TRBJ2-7	TGTGCCAGCAGCGGACCCCCCGGACAGGGGGTAGTCGAGCAGTACTTC	CASSGPPGQGVVEQYF
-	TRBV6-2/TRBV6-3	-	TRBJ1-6	TGTGCCATCAATCGCCCGGGCCGAGGATCACCCCTCCACTTT	CAINRPGRGSPLHF
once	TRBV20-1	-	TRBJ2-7	TGCAGTGCTAGAGTGGGTCCTTACGAGCAGTACTTC	CSARVGPYEQYF
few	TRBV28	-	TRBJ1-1	TGTGCCACGCGGATGATGAACACTGAAGCTTTCTTT	CATRMMNTEAFF
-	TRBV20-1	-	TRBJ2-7	TGCAGTGCTAGAGATTCCAGAATTCACGAGCAGTACTTC	CSARDSRIHEQYF
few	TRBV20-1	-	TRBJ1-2	TGCAGTGCTGTTACCGGGAGTCCAGGCTACACCTTC	CSAVTGSPGYTF
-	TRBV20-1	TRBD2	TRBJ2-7	TGCAGTGCTAGAAAGCCGGGACTAGTCTACGAGCAGTACTTC	CSARKPGLVYEQYF
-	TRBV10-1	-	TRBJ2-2	TGCGCCAGCAGTGACCAAAGAAAGAACACCGGGGAGCTGTTTTTT	CASSDQRKNTGELFF
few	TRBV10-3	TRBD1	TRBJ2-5	TGTGCCATCAATACGGGACAGGGTTTGTTAGAGACCCAGTACTTC	CAINTGQGLLETQYF
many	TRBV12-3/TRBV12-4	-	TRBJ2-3	TGTGCCAGCAGTTCAGCGTTACTGTTTACTAGCACAGATACGCAGTATTTT	CASSSALLFTSTDTQYF
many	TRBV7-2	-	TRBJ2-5	TGTGCCAGCAGCTACGGACTAAAGATACAAGAGACCCAGTACTTC	CASSYGLKIQETQYF
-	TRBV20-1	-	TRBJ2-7	TGCAGTGCTTTTATCGACAGTTCCTACGAGCAGTACTTC	CSAFIDSSYEQYF
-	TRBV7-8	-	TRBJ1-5	TGTGCCAGCAGCTTCGGGGTGAATAGCAATCAGCCCCAGCATTTT	CASSFGVNSNQPQHF
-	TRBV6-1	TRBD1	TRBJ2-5	TGTGCCAGCAGAACTACAGGGGTCTGGGAGACCCAGTACTTC	CASRTTGVWETQYF
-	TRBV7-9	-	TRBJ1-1	TGTGCCAGCAGCTTGGGGACCTCCGGCGGGGACACTGAAGCTTTCTTT	CASSLGTSGGDTEAFF
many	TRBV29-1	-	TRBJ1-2	TGCAGCGTCGCGGTCATATCTAACTATGGCTACACCTTC	CSVAVISNYGYTF
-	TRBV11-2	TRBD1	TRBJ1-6	TGTGCCAGCAGCTTGGTCGAAGCTAGGACAGGGGTGCCAAGGACACCCCTCCACTTT	CASSLVEARTGVPRTPLHF
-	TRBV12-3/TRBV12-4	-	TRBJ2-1	TGTGCCAGCAGCCCACCCCCCTACAATGAGCAGTTCTTC	CASSPPPYNEQFF
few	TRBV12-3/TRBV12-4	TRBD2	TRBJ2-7	TGTGCCAGCAGTTCGACTAGCGAAACCTACGAGCAGTACTTC	CASSSTSETYEQYF
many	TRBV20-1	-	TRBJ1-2	TGCAGTGCTAGTATCACGGACCGTCCGGGGTGGGGCTACACCTTC	CSASITDRPGWGYTF
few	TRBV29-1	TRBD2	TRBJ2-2	TGCAGCGTTGAAGATCCCGGGGGAGCGGGAGATACCGGGGAGCTGTTTTTT	CSVEDPGGAGDTGELFF
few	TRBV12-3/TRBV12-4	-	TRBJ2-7	TGTGCCAGCAGTTTGGCGGCGGCCCACGAGCAGTACTTC	CASSLAAAHEQYF
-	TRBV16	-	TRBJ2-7	TGTGCCAGCAGCCATAACCCTGACGCCCCGGGACAACCCTACGAGCAGTACTTC	CASSHNPDAPGQPYEQYF